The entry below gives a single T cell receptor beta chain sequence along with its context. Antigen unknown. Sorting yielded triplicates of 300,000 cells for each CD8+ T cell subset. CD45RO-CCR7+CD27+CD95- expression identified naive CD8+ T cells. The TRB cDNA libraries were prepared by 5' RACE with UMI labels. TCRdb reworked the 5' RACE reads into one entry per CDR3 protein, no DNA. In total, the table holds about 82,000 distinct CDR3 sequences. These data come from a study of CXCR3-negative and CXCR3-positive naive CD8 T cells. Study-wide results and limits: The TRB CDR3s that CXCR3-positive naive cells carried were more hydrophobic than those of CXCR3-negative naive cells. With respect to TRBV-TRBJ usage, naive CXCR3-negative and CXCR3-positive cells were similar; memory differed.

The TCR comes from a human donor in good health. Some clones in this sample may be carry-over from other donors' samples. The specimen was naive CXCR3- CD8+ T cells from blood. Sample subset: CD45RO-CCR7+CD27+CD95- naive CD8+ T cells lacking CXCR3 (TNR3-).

The CDR3 loop is CASTVGRTYEQYF. This chain connects TRBV5-5 to TRBJ2-7. Germline CDR1 SGHKS, CDR2 YYEKEE (reference sequence). The CDR3 runs 13 residues.